This T cell receptor (beta chain) was captured in a study of T-cell reconstitution after alpha-beta-depleted transplantation in children listed by TCRdb under 2016. Study-wide context: The study quantitatively tracked T-cell immune reconstitution after TCRalphabeta/CD19-depleted allogeneic hematopoietic cell transplantation in children using TCR repertoire profiling.

The sample's treatment or condition label, decoded: allogeneic hematopoietic cell transplantation with graft depleted of TCRalphabeta T cells and CD19 B cells. TCRalphabeta/CD19-depleted allogeneic hematopoietic cell grafts were given to the transplant recipients, all of whom were children. After removal of 8 bases from V and 5 bases from J, the junction retains 13 bases not matched to a gene. CDR1 is given as DFQATT and CDR2 as SNEGSKA, both from the germline V gene (reference sequence). The CDR3 contains 15 residues, cysteine and phenylalanine counted. Of all the DNA, just the CDR3 is kept, 45 bases in frame from base 1. Concerning this clonotype: The specificity of this receptor is unknown. There are no base qualities to consult, and no much larger clone falls within one base.

Libraries were prepared through PCR. The instrument given in TCRdb is Illumina HiSeq 2500. Molecular barcoding was employed in the preparation of TCR libraries, with unique molecular identifiers being used to normalize TCRbeta repertoire quantification. TCRdb trimmed the raw reads at Q25, called clones with MiXCR and kept productive beta chains. Each CDR3 protein appears once, grouped with its most common genes and DNA. The sample table holds about 640,000 distinct CDR3 sequences, of which 13% were seen once. The top ten clonotypes cover over 2% of the sample. What the research found in general, with its limitations: Apparently early alphabetaT-cell count recovery about two months after transplant reportedly relied on only several hundred rapidly expanded clones derived from non-depleted graft cells. Over subsequent months, a decline in hyperexpanded clone frequencies was noted, and after one year, T-cell counts and TCRbeta diversity were mostly ascribed to newly produced T cells. In some patients, high TCRbeta diversity at day 60 was attributed to recipient T cells and intrathymic progenitors that had survived conditioning.

The receptor's source is a male patient between 5 and 17 years old who had a stem cell transplant for acute myeloid leukemia, so the T cells may come from the graft donor. The sequences come from PBMCs, mostly from graft donor cells, collected 360 days after TCRalphabeta/CD19-depleted stem cell transplant. The sequence joins TRBV20-1 to TRBJ2-3, and TRBD2 aligns with 10 junction nucleotides. The DNA sequence is as follows: TGCAGTCGAACCCTCACTAGCGGGAAAGGAGATACGCAGTATTTT. Its protein is CSRTLTSGKGDTQYF.